A selection of T cell receptor beta chains follows, all from one sample in a study of Graves' ophthalmopathy and Graves' hyperthyroidism. TCRdb itself ran the multiplex PCR reads through MiXCR, one entry per CDR3 protein. In the table there are hundreds of thousands of distinct CDR3 sequences, around 20% of which are singletons. The sequenced sample consisted of peripheral blood. Every receptor here comes from a woman younger than 30 with stable Graves' hyperthyroidism. The CDR3 runs from the conserved cysteine through the conserved F or W. A D gene is named only where the DNA matches it firmly. The size entry is marked missing in some rows and otherwise reads once, few, many or a size class.

D gene: NA
J gene: TRBJ2-5
clone size: many
CDR3 length: 11
V gene: TRBV20-1
CDR3 protein: CSASFQETQYF
CDR3 DNA: TGCAGTGCTAGTTTTCAAGAGACCCAGTACTTC

D gene: TRBD1
J gene: TRBJ2-5
clone size: NA
CDR3 length: 16
V gene: TRBV6-5
CDR3 protein: CASSSPGQVFRETQYF
CDR3 DNA: TGTGCCAGCAGTTCCCCGGGACAGGTCTTTAGGGAGACCCAGTACTTC

D gene: NA
J gene: TRBJ2-5
clone size: NA
CDR3 length: 12
V gene: TRBV12-3/TRBV12-4
CDR3 protein: CSSSWDGETQYF
CDR3 DNA: TGTTCCAGCAGTTGGGACGGAGAGACCCAATACTTC

D gene: TRBD2
J gene: TRBJ2-7
clone size: many
CDR3 length: 16
V gene: TRBV4-2
CDR3 protein: CASSQDGLAGVREQYF
CDR3 DNA: TGTGCCAGCAGCCAAGACGGACTAGCGGGAGTAAGGGAGCAGTACTTC

D gene: TRBD2
J gene: TRBJ2-5
clone size: NA
CDR3 length: 17
V gene: TRBV3-1
CDR3 protein: CASSQSSGLAGRETQYF
CDR3 DNA: TGTGCCAGCAGCCAGTCTTCAGGACTAGCGGGGCGAGAGACCCAGTACTTC

D gene: NA
J gene: TRBJ1-2
clone size: NA
CDR3 length: 14
V gene: TRBV7-2
CDR3 protein: CASSAGTPNYGYTF
CDR3 DNA: TGTGCCAGCAGCGCCGGGACACCTAACTATGGCTACACCTTC

D gene: NA
J gene: TRBJ2-5
clone size: many
CDR3 length: 13
V gene: TRBV30
CDR3 protein: CAWSGSAWETQYF
CDR3 DNA: TGTGCCTGGAGTGGTAGCGCCTGGGAGACCCAGTACTTC

D gene: TRBD1
J gene: TRBJ1-1
clone size: many
CDR3 length: 16
V gene: TRBV4-2
CDR3 protein: CASSQPQGFGNTEAFF
CDR3 DNA: TGTGCCAGCAGCCAACCACAGGGGTTCGGGAACACTGAAGCTTTCTTT

D gene: NA
J gene: TRBJ2-7
clone size: many
CDR3 length: 13
V gene: TRBV20-1
CDR3 protein: CSASGAPTGEQYF
CDR3 DNA: TGCAGTGCCTCGGGAGCCCCGACCGGAGAGCAGTACTTC

D gene: NA
J gene: TRBJ1-1
clone size: many
CDR3 length: 12
V gene: TRBV6-2/TRBV6-3
CDR3 protein: CASSPAGRKAFF
CDR3 DNA: TGTGCCAGCAGCCCCGCTGGCAGGAAAGCTTTCTTT

D gene: NA
J gene: TRBJ1-2
clone size: many
CDR3 length: 10
V gene: TRBV20-1
CDR3 protein: CSAQRGGYTF
CDR3 DNA: TGCAGTGCCCAACGGGGCGGCTACACCTTC

D gene: NA
J gene: TRBJ1-5
clone size: many
CDR3 length: 13
V gene: TRBV12-3/TRBV12-4
CDR3 protein: CASRAGVNQPQHF
CDR3 DNA: TGTGCCAGCAGAGCGGGAGTAAATCAGCCCCAGCATTTT

D gene: NA
J gene: TRBJ2-7
clone size: many
CDR3 length: 13
V gene: TRBV20-1
CDR3 protein: CSARGVRAYEQYF
CDR3 DNA: TGCAGTGCTAGAGGTGTCAGGGCCTACGAGCAGTACTTC

D gene: TRBD1
J gene: TRBJ2-2
clone size: few
CDR3 length: 14
V gene: TRBV6-4
CDR3 protein: CATLDREGSGELFF
CDR3 DNA: TGTGCCACCCTGGACAGGGAAGGATCCGGGGAGCTGTTTTTT

D gene: TRBD1
J gene: TRBJ1-2
clone size: NA
CDR3 length: 14
V gene: TRBV28
CDR3 protein: CASRDRVGFYGYTF
CDR3 DNA: TGTGCCAGCAGGGACAGGGTAGGATTCTATGGCTACACCTTC

D gene: NA
J gene: TRBJ1-5
clone size: few
CDR3 length: 13
V gene: TRBV12-5
CDR3 protein: CASGVQGSQPQHF
CDR3 DNA: TGTGCTAGTGGTGTCCAGGGTTCCCAGCCCCAGCATTTT

D gene: NA
J gene: TRBJ2-2
clone size: many
CDR3 length: 12
V gene: TRBV29-1
CDR3 protein: CSVLRQSGELFF
CDR3 DNA: TGCAGCGTCTTGCGACAGTCCGGGGAGCTGTTTTTT

D gene: NA
J gene: TRBJ1-3
clone size: NA
CDR3 length: 16
V gene: TRBV12-3/TRBV12-4
CDR3 protein: CASSPHRPRSGNTIYF
CDR3 DNA: TGTGCCAGCAGTCCTCATCGACCCCGCTCTGGAAACACCATATATTTT

D gene: TRBD1
J gene: TRBJ2-5
clone size: many
CDR3 length: 13
V gene: TRBV2
CDR3 protein: CASSRDRGGTQYF
CDR3 DNA: TGTGCCAGCAGCCGGGACAGGGGCGGGACCCAGTACTTC

D gene: NA
J gene: TRBJ2-2
clone size: many
CDR3 length: 13
V gene: TRBV7-2
CDR3 protein: CASSLAAVGELFF
CDR3 DNA: TGTGCCAGCAGCTTAGCTGCGGTCGGGGAGCTGTTTTTT

D gene: NA
J gene: TRBJ1-1
clone size: NA
CDR3 length: 14
V gene: TRBV12-3/TRBV12-4
CDR3 protein: CASSQQVLNTEAFF
CDR3 DNA: TGTGCCAGCAGCCAACAGGTCCTGAACACTGAAGCTTTCTTT

D gene: TRBD1
J gene: TRBJ1-6
clone size: many
CDR3 length: 17
V gene: TRBV2
CDR3 protein: CASRDFLGQGGNSPLHF
CDR3 DNA: TGTGCCAGCAGGGACTTCCTTGGACAGGGTGGTAATTCACCCCTCCACTTT

D gene: NA
J gene: TRBJ1-6
clone size: NA
CDR3 length: 14
V gene: TRBV28
CDR3 protein: CASSGRSYNSPLHF
CDR3 DNA: TGTGCCAGCAGCGGACGATCCTATAATTCACCCCTCCACTTT

D gene: TRBD1
J gene: TRBJ2-7
clone size: NA
CDR3 length: 14
V gene: TRBV12-3/TRBV12-4
CDR3 protein: CASSFGQESYEQYF
CDR3 DNA: TGTGCCAGCAGTTTCGGACAGGAGTCCTACGAGCAGTACTTC

D gene: TRBD1
J gene: TRBJ1-2
clone size: many
CDR3 length: 18
V gene: TRBV6-2/TRBV6-3
CDR3 protein: CASSFVRSLSGGGYGYTF
CDR3 DNA: TGTGCCAGCAGTTTCGTACGCTCCCTTTCAGGGGGAGGGTATGGCTACACCTTC

D gene: TRBD1
J gene: TRBJ2-2
clone size: NA
CDR3 length: 16
V gene: TRBV6-5
CDR3 protein: CASSYGTGLNTGELFF
CDR3 DNA: TGTGCCAGCAGTTATGGGACAGGGTTGAACACCGGGGAGCTGTTTTTT

D gene: NA
J gene: TRBJ2-5
clone size: many
CDR3 length: 14
V gene: TRBV20-1
CDR3 protein: CSARDSRAQETQYF
CDR3 DNA: TGCAGTGCTAGAGATTCCAGGGCCCAAGAGACCCAGTACTTC

D gene: NA
J gene: TRBJ1-2
clone size: NA
CDR3 length: 14
V gene: TRBV20-1
CDR3 protein: CSASPYTGVSGYTF
CDR3 DNA: TGCAGTGCTAGCCCCTACACTGGGGTATCTGGCTACACCTTC

D gene: TRBD2
J gene: TRBJ2-5
clone size: many
CDR3 length: 15
V gene: TRBV12-3/TRBV12-4
CDR3 protein: CASSRETSGQETQYF
CDR3 DNA: TGTGCCAGCAGTCGAGAAACTAGCGGCCAAGAGACCCAGTACTTC

D gene: NA
J gene: TRBJ1-2
clone size: few
CDR3 length: 15
V gene: TRBV15
CDR3 protein: CATSRGRVGGYGYTF
CDR3 DNA: TGTGCCACCAGCAGAGGAAGGGTTGGCGGCTATGGCTACACCTTC

D gene: TRBD1
J gene: TRBJ1-1
clone size: many
CDR3 length: 15
V gene: TRBV5-1
CDR3 protein: CASSLARQGADEAFF
CDR3 DNA: TGCGCCAGCAGCCTGGCCCGTCAGGGGGCAGATGAAGCTTTCTTT

D gene: NA
J gene: TRBJ2-7
clone size: NA
CDR3 length: 16
V gene: TRBV6-2/TRBV6-3
CDR3 protein: CASSYPFGGSSYEQYF
CDR3 DNA: TGTGCCAGCAGTTACCCCTTCGGGGGCTCGTCCTACGAGCAGTACTTC

D gene: TRBD1
J gene: TRBJ1-1
clone size: many
CDR3 length: 13
V gene: TRBV20-1
CDR3 protein: CSATGTANTEAFF
CDR3 DNA: TGCAGTGCTACCGGGACAGCAAACACTGAAGCTTTCTTT

D gene: NA
J gene: TRBJ1-1
clone size: NA
CDR3 length: 15
V gene: TRBV6-2/TRBV6-3
CDR3 protein: CASSSHTKGNTEAFF
CDR3 DNA: TGTGCCAGCAGTTCCCACACCAAGGGGAACACTGAAGCTTTCTTT

D gene: TRBD2
J gene: TRBJ2-7
clone size: many
CDR3 length: 15
V gene: TRBV20-1
CDR3 protein: CSASRLAGGSHEQYF
CDR3 DNA: TGCAGTGCTAGTAGACTAGCGGGAGGGTCCCACGAGCAGTACTTC

D gene: NA
J gene: TRBJ1-5
clone size: few
CDR3 length: 14
V gene: TRBV18
CDR3 protein: CASSSDRTAQPQHF
CDR3 DNA: TGTGCCAGCTCTTCTGACAGAACGGCTCAGCCCCAGCATTTT

D gene: NA
J gene: TRBJ1-2
clone size: many
CDR3 length: 14
V gene: TRBV6-1
CDR3 protein: CASSEAGTEYGYTF
CDR3 DNA: TGTGCCAGCAGTGAAGCTGGGACTGAGTATGGCTACACCTTC